The present entry profiles one TCR beta chain with its context. Its recognized antigen is unknown. No quality values exist for individual bases; no much larger clone is one base distant. This sample is part of a study of shared clonotypes between healthy human individuals (dated by TCRdb to the early 2020s). Regarding the research as a whole: Three men and a couple of women, aged 18 to 49 years, made up the cohort. For each donor, CD4 naive and CD4 memory were each run on three plates, CD8 naive on two plates, and CD8 memory on one plate. To estimate repertoire size and how much clonotype sharing occurs between individuals, the study deeply sequenced the blood TCR repertoires of five or six healthy adults. Each donor's leukapheresis produced roughly between roughly 0.9 and 9 billion PBMCs. Libraries were prepared and TCR repertoires were sequenced by different laboratories using diverse techniques, in order to increase sequencing depth and limit assay-specific biases.

Study-wide conclusions, independent of this receptor: Because the study included only a small number of donors, the genetic and exposure-history diversity represented was limited. Based on pairwise subsampling, the degree of clonotype sharing among donors was expected to be affected by sequencing depth. Sampling was restricted to blood, and TCR repertoires in tissues likely differ from the TCR repertoires found in blood. Naive subsets generally had larger estimated clonotype richness than memory subsets did. Compared with non-shared clonotypes, the clonotypes found in all four sorted-subset donors had higher generation probabilities. Approximately 5% of naive CD4, 3.5% of naive CD8, roughly 2.4% of memory CD4, and around 0.4% of memory CD8 clonotypes were shared across several donors. Rarefaction of sorted-subset datasets indicated incomplete sequencing despite the large sequencing depth.

The germline V end is reduced by 8 bases and the J end by 4 bases; junction bases left unmatched: 16. The CDR3 starts with the cysteine, ends with the phenylalanine, and has 16 residues. The retained sequence is limited to the CDR3, 48 bases, with the frame set at the first base. The CDR1 and CDR2 encoded by the germline V gene are MDHEN and SYDVKM. TCR CDR3 regions were amplified from genomic DNA by multiplex PCR using the deep immunoSEQ assay. Extracted genomic DNA from each cell subset was distributed evenly across all wells of several immunoSEQ 96-well plates, and each plate was treated as a replicate. Each replicate PCR for sorted subsets received roughly 0.2 ug genomic DNA, equal to 28,000 or so T cell genomes. The purified libraries were quantified using a Qubit 3.0 fluorometer, sized with a Bioanalyzer 2100, and then quantified again using the KAPA Library Quantification kit. Every immunoSEQ 96-well plate was sequenced on a separate single-read 150-cycle Illumina NextSeq 550 flow cell. As for how the authors treated the data: The immunoSEQ output contained only junctional sequences without quality scores, so filtering could not match that applied to full-length reads. To assign V/J genes and CDR3, sequences were annotated against IMGT germline references using PyIR, a Python wrapper for IgBLAST v1.9. Reads with weak V/J assignments (E-value above 1e-6), missing CDR3, stop codons, out-of-frame junctions, or ambiguous translated residues were removed. V3J clonotypes were defined as sequences sharing the same inferred V gene, J gene, and CDR3 amino acid sequence. Percentage overlap between repertoires was computed as shared unique clonotypes divided by the size of the smaller repertoire. Richness of each repertoire was evaluated using RTK rarefaction, the Chao1 estimator, and Recon v2.1 estimates of unobserved clonotypes. Generation probabilities were computed with OLGA for all TCRbeta clonotypes obtained by the gDNA method from a few donors. This immuneACCESS table, as held by TCRdb, lists in-frame sequences with V and J called but not all clones. Of the missing ones, under half trace to an unresolved V gene in checked studies; the others have no known cause. V and J calls and clone size are copied from that table; D and trimming were computed from the DNA. This sample comprises fewer than 1.8 million clones, approximately 98.5% of them detected only once. Of the sample, 0.3% to 0.45% falls within the top ten clones.

Healthy HIV-negative adults with no recently reported acute infections or vaccinations were included as donors. All donors were Caucasian adults living in Nashville, Tennessee, USA. CD4+ T cells were enriched through magnetic negative selection, after which naive cells were positively selected on CD45RA and the remaining negative fraction served as the memory subset. Blood was collected by leukapheresis, and PBMCs were isolated by Ficoll-Histopaque density gradient centrifugation and then cryopreserved in liquid nitrogen vapor phase. Analytical flow cytometry was used to check the purity and quantity of every magnetically sorted T cell population. Genomic DNA was isolated from each sorted fraction and quantified by UV absorbance on a Nanodrop 2000c.

The V gene is TRBV28 and the J gene is TRBJ2-7, and TRBD2 matches 8 of the central bases. The clonotype originates from a man aged 25-40 years in good health. Sequencing used naive CD4+ T cells sorted from blood. The cell subset or site label here, explained by the study, means: CD45RA+ positively selected. In nucleotides, the sequence is TGTGCCAGCCAGGGGACTAGAAGATTTATATGGTACGAGCAGTACTTC. It is translated as CASQGTRRFIWYEQYF.